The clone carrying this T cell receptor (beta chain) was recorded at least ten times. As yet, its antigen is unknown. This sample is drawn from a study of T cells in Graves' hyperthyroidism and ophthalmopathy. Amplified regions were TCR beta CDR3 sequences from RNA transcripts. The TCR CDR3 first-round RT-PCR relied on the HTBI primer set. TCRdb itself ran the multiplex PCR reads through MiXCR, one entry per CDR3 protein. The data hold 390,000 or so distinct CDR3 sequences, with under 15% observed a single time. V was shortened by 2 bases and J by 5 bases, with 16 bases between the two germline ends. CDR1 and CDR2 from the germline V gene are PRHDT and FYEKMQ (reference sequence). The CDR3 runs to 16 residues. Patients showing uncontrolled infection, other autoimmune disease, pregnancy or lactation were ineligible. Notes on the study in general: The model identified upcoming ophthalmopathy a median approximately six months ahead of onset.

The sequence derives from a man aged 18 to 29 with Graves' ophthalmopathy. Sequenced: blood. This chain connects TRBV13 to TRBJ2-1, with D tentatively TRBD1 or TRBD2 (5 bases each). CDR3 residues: CASSLRGQGQNNEQFF. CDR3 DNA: TGTGCCAGCAGCTTACGAGGGCAGGGCCAAAACAATGAGCAGTTCTTC.